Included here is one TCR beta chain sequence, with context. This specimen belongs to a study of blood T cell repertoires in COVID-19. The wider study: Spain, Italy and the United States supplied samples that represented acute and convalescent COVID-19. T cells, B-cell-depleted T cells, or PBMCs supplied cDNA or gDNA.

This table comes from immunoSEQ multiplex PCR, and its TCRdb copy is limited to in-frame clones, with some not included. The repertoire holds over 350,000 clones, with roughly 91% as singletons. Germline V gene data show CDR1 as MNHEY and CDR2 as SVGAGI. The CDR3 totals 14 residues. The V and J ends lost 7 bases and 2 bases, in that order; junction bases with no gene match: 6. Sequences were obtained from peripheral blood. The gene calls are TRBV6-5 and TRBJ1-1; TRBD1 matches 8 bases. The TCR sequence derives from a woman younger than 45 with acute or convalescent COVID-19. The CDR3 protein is CASTLDRANTEAFF. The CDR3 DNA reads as TGTGCCAGCACCTTGGACAGGGCCAACACTGAAGCTTTCTTT.